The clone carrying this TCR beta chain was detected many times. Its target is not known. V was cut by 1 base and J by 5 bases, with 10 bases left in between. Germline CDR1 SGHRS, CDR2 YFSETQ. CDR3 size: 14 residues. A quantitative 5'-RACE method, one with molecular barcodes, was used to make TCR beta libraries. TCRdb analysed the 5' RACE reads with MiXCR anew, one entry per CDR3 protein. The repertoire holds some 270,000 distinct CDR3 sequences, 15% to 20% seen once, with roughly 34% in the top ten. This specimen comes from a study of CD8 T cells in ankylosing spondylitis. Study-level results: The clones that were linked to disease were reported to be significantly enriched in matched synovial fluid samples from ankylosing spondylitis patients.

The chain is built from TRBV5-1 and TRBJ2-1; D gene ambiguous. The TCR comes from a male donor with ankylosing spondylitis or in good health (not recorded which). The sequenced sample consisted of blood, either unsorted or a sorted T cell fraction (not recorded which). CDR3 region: CASSLWVGHNEQFF. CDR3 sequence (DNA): TGCGCCAGCAGCTTGTGGGTCGGGCACAATGAGCAGTTCTTC.